This TCR beta chain was obtained from a study of shared clonotypes between healthy human individuals. The wider study: CD4 naive and CD4 memory each took three plates per donor, while CD8 naive took two and CD8 memory one.

The assay was carried out at the deep level. Clones were sequenced by immunoSEQ multiplex PCR, and TCRdb holds only the in-frame ones, with some missing. The table records about 1 million clones, about 75% of them present only once. The sequence was obtained from a man younger than 30 in good health. Sequenced material: memory CD4+ T cells sorted from blood. Subset reported: CD45RA-negative fraction.

The CDR3 sequence is CASSLAAGAFTDTQYF. The CDR3 bases are TGTGCCAGCAGCTTAGCTGCGGGAGCCTTCACAGATACGCAGTATTTT. The J gene is TRBJ2-3, the V gene TRBV7-9; 7 bases are a match to TRBD2. Trimming at V came to 0 bases and at J to 2 bases, leaving 5 bases not matched to a gene. CDR3 size: 16 residues. Germline V gene sequence: CDR1 SEHNR, CDR2 FQNEAQ (reference sequence).